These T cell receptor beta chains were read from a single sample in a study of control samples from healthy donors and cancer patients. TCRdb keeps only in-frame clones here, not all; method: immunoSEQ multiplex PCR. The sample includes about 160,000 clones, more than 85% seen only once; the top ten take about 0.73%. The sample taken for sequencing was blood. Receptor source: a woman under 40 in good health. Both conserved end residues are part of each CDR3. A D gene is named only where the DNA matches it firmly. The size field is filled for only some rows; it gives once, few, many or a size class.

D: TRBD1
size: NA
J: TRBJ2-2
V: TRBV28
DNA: TGTGCCAGCAGTGGACAGGGGGTGCGTTACACCGGGGAGCTGTTTTTT
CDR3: CASSGQGVRYTGELFF

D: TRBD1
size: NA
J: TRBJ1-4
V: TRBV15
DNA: TGTGCCACCAGCAGAGATCAGGGGGTAGGGAATGAAAAACTGTTTTTT
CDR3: CATSRDQGVGNEKLFF

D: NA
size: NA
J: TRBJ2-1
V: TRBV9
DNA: TGTGCCAGCAGCGTACGCGATGAGCAGTTCTTC
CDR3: CASSVRDEQFF

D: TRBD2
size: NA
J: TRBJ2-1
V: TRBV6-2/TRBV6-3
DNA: TGTGCCAGCAGTTACTCGGTGACTAGCGGTCCCTTCTTC
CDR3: CASSYSVTSGPFF

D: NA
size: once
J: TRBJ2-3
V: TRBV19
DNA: TGTGCCAGTAGTATCCCTTGGAGGGGGGCTCTTAGCACAGATACGCAGTATTTT
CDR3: CASSIPWRGALSTDTQYF

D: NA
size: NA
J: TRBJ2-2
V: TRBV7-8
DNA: TGTGCCAGCAGCTTAGCGTGGCCAAATACGAACACCGGGGAGCTGTTTTTT
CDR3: CASSLAWPNTNTGELFF

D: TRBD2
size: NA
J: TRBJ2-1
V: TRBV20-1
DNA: TGCAGTGCCCGGGGGGACAATGAGCAGTTCTTC
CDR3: CSARGDNEQFF

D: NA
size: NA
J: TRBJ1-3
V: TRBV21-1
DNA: TGTGCCAGCAGCGTCCTATGGAGGGGATTAAGAAACACCATATATTTT
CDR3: CASSVLWRGLRNTIYF

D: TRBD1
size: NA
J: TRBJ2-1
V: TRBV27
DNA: TGTGCCAGCAGTTTGAGCGCAGGGGGTGGCCGCTCCTACAATGAGCAGTTCTTC
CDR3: CASSLSAGGGRSYNEQFF

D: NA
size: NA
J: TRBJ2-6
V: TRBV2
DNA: TGTGCCAGCAGCCCGGGACAGGCCAACGTCCTGACTTTC
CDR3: CASSPGQANVLTF

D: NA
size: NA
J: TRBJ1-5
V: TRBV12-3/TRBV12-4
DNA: TGTGCCAGCTCCCTATATAGCAATCAGCCCCAGCATTTT
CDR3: CASSLYSNQPQHF

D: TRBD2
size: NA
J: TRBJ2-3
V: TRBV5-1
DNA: TGCGCCAGCAGCTCCCTAGCGGAGGCAGATACGCAGTATTTT
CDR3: CASSSLAEADTQYF

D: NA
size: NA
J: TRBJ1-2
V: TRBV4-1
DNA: TGCGCCAGCAGCCAAGCTTCCGGGGCCTATGGCTACACCTTC
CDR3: CASSQASGAYGYTF

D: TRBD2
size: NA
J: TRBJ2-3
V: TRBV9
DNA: TGTGCCAGCAGCGCCGGGACTAGCGGCACAGATACGCAGTATTTT
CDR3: CASSAGTSGTDTQYF

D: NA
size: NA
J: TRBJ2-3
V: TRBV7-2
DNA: TGTGCCAGCAGCCCGCGGACTACCCCCCATACGCAGTATTTT
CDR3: CASSPRTTPHTQYF